The next 27 T cell receptor beta chains were all read from a single sample in a study of T-cell reconstitution after alpha-beta-depleted transplantation in children. Unique molecular identifiers were incorporated when the TCRbeta library was constructed. TCRdb processed the PCR reads anew with MiXCR; each CDR3 protein has one entry. Of 780,000 or so distinct CDR3 sequences detected, 15% to 20% appear once; the ten largest clones hold roughly 5%. This material consisted of PBMCs, mostly from graft donor cells, taken 360 days after TCRalphabeta/CD19-depleted stem cell transplant. Source of these receptors: a male patient aged 10 to 17 who had a stem cell transplant for acute lymphoblastic leukemia, so the T cells may come from the graft donor.

V is TRBV7-9 and J is TRBJ2-7, with D perhaps assigned TRBD1 or TRBD2 (5 bases each). V lost 1 base and J lost 2, with 18 bases in between. Germline V CDR1 and CDR2: SEHNR, FQNEAQ (reference sequence). The CDR3 extends over 17 amino acids. The CDR3 is CASSLGGHRDGAYEQYF. CDR3 DNA: TGTGCCAGCAGCTTAGGAGGGCACCGGGACGGAGCCTACGAGCAGTACTTC.

This clonotype was detected only a few times. The V and J genes are TRBV11-3 and TRBJ2-7; D gene uncertain. The germline V gene has CDR1 SGHNT and CDR2 YENEEA. The CDR3 runs to 16 residues. V was pared by 6 bases and J by 4 bases, with 22 bases between. The CDR3 DNA reads as TGTGCCAGCAGACCCCATTCGGAGTGTGGTTTGTACGAGCAGTACTTC. Protein: CASRPHSECGLYEQYF.

This clonotype came up a few times. The chain links TRBV10-3 to TRBJ2-1; a possible D gene is TRBD2 (5 bases). From germline, CDR1 is ENHRY and CDR2 SYGVKD. Trimming removed 5 bases at V and 5 bases at J, with 7 bases between. The CDR3 loop spans 12 amino acids. The CDR3, as DNA: TGTGCCATCAGTCCCGGGGACAATGAGCAGTTCTTC. Protein product: CAISPGDNEQFF.

This clonotype was seen repeatedly, ten times or more. The CDR3 here is CASSLHQETQYF. The CDR3 region has the DNA TGCGCCAGCAGCTTGCACCAAGAGACCCAGTACTTC. V is TRBV5-1 and J is TRBJ2-5; no firm D call. From germline, CDR1 is SGHRS and CDR2 YFSETQ. V shed 1 base and J shed 0 bases, with 1 base lying between them. CDR3 size: 12 residues.

V is TRBV18 and J is TRBJ1-4; D not certain. This CDR3 comprises 14 residues. Germline CDR1 and CDR2: KGHSH and LQKENI. V shed 1 base and J shed 5 bases, with 8 bases lying between them. The CDR3 protein is CASSPRAANEKLFF. The DNA for the CDR3 is TGTGCCAGCTCACCACGGGCAGCCAATGAAAAACTGTTTTTT.

This chain uses TRBV7-6 with TRBJ2-3; TRBD2 matches 11 bases. Germline V gives CDR1 SGHVS, CDR2 FNYEAQ. The ends lost 4 bases at V and 14 bases at J; junction bases unmatched: 14. The CDR3 is 15 amino acids. DNA of the CDR3: TGTGCCAGCAGCTATGGACTAGCGGGTAACACCCACCCGTATTTT. It encodes CASSYGLAGNTHPYF.

V gene TRBV29-1 combines with J gene TRBJ1-1; 7 nucleotides align to TRBD1. Trimming removed 0 bases from V and 10 bases from J; junction bases left unmatched: 8. This CDR3 is built from 13 residues. Germline loops: CDR1 SQVTM, CDR2 ANQGSEA. The CDR3 region is CSVEDGRDRGAFF. The DNA for the CDR3 is TGCAGCGTTGAAGATGGGCGGGACAGAGGAGCTTTCTTT.

This clonotype was found a few times. V usage is TRBV20-1 and J usage is TRBJ2-7; D may be TRBD1 (5 bases). Germline loops: CDR1 DFQATT, CDR2 SNEGSKA (reference sequence). Trimming took off 2 bases at V and 4 bases at J, with 6 bases between the two ends. The CDR3 consists of 11 residues. The DNA of the CDR3 is TGCAGTGCTAGAAGACAGTACGAGCAGTACTTC. Its protein product is CSARRQYEQYF.

V and J are TRBV21-1 and TRBJ2-7; TRBD1, the table's D call, was not compared with the DNA. TRBV21-1 is noted as a pseudogene. This CDR3 spans 16 amino acids. For the CDR3, the DNA is TGTGTCAGTCGGGCAGCTACCCATTCGGTCCCGGGCGAGCAGTACTTC. Its translation: CVSRAATHSVPGEQYF.

This clonotype appeared many times. V is TRBV5-1 and J is TRBJ2-4; D might be TRBD1 (5 bases). V was trimmed by 7 bases and J by 1 base, leaving 12 bases between them. The CDR3 contains 14 residues. CDR1 is SGHRS and CDR2 is YFSETQ in the germline V gene. This CDR3 is CASRQSRAKNIQYF. The CDR3 DNA reads TGCGCCAGCCGACAGTCTAGGGCCAAAAACATTCAGTACTTC.

The table lists this clonotype with a few counts. The V gene is TRBV4-2, the J gene TRBJ1-3; D perhaps matches TRBD1 (6 bases). The V end was cut by 1 base, the J end by 4 bases, with 17 bases between. Germline CDR1 reads LGHNA; CDR2 reads YNFKEQ. CDR3 length: 17 amino acids. In DNA form, the CDR3 reads TGTGCCAGCAGCCAAGGTTCGGGGGCGCGGGAAGGAAACACCATATATTTT. Protein product: CASSQGSGAREGNTIYF.

The chain links TRBV7-9 to TRBJ2-1; 12 bases align to TRBD2. Germline lookup yields CDR1 SEHNR and CDR2 FQNEAQ (reference sequence). This CDR3 has 16 amino acids. V lost 4 bases to trimming and J lost 10 bases; unmatched junction nucleotides: 11. CDR3 loop: CASSSPRLAGEVEQFF. CDR3 nucleotide sequence: TGTGCCAGCAGCTCGCCCAGACTAGCGGGAGAGGTCGAGCAGTTCTTC.

V is TRBV3-1 and J is TRBJ1-4; D remains ambiguous. The CDR3 sequence is 11 residues long. Trimming took off 5 bases at V and 16 bases at J, with 14 bases between the two ends. Germline V gene data show CDR1 as LGHDT and CDR2 as YNNKEL (reference sequence). The CDR3, as DNA: TGTGCCAGCAGCGATGGATATAGTCCGTTTTTT. As protein: CASSDGYSPFF.

The chain joins TRBV7-2 to TRBJ2-3, with D unclear. The germline V and J ends were trimmed by 4 bases and 5 bases, with 7 bases remaining between them. CDR1 is SGHTA, CDR2 FQGNSA, per germline. The CDR3 has 12 residues. In nucleotides, the CDR3 is TGTGCCAGCAGCTCCTTGCAAGATACGCAGTATTTT. Encoded protein: CASSSLQDTQYF.

The chain recombines TRBV11-2 with TRBJ1-1; D may be TRBD1 (5 bases). Trimming removed 4 bases at V and 8 bases at J, with 14 bases between. The CDR3 has 13 amino acids. Germline assignment: CDR1 SGHAT and CDR2 FQNNGV. The CDR3 bases are TGTGCCAGCAGCTCACGAGACAGAGTAGAAGCTTTCTTT. Protein: CASSSRDRVEAFF.

The chain combines TRBV6-4 with TRBJ2-7; D possibly corresponds to TRBD2 (6 bases). CDR1 and CDR2 (germline): MRHNA, SNTAGT. The length of the CDR3 is 19 residues. V shed 2 bases and J shed 0 bases, with 23 bases lying between them. This chain's CDR3 is CASSDLPPGGIQVSYEQYF. The CDR3 bases are TGTGCCAGCAGTGACCTCCCTCCCGGGGGAATTCAAGTCTCCTACGAGCAGTACTTC.

The table lists this clonotype with many counts. The rearrangement uses TRBV20-1 and TRBJ1-5, with 7 positions matching TRBD1. Per germline, CDR1 DFQATT and CDR2 SNEGSKA (reference sequence). V lost 3 bases to trimming and J lost 5 bases; unmatched junction nucleotides: 10. This CDR3 region has 15 residues. CDR3 coding DNA: TGCAGTGCTAGGCCGTTCAGGGGGTTGGATCAGCCCCAGCATTTT. It yields the protein CSARPFRGLDQPQHF.

There are a few counts of this clonotype. J is TRBJ1-4 and V is TRBV12-3 or TRBV12-4, with 9 bases matching TRBD1. J gave up 7 bases and V 6 bases, and 12 bases lay outside the gene matches. CDR3 length: 16 residues. The CDR3 spells CASRRRDRDRGEKLFF. DNA for the CDR3: TGTGCCAGCAGAAGACGGGACAGGGATCGAGGTGAAAAACTGTTTTTT.

The chain carries TRBV5-1 and TRBJ2-3; maybe TRBD1 (6 bases). CDR3 size: 17 residues. V shed 0 bases and J shed 4 bases, with 18 bases lying between them. Germline-derived CDR1 and CDR2 are SGHRS and YFSETQ. CDR3 nucleotide sequence: TGCGCCAGCAGCTTGGAACCGGGGCCAGGGGTTCCAGATACGCAGTATTTT. Translated: CASSLEPGPGVPDTQYF.

This chain connects TRBV6-2 or TRBV6-3 to TRBJ2-2; TRBD1 is a possible D gene (6 bases). The germline gives CDR1 MNHEY, CDR2 SVGEGT. Trimming took 0 bases from V and 9 from J, leaving 14 bases between them. The length of the CDR3 is 15 residues. CDR3: CASSYSELTGWELFF. CDR3 sequence (DNA): TGTGCCAGCAGTTACTCGGAACTCACAGGGTGGGAGCTGTTTTTT.

The rearrangement links TRBV19 to TRBJ2-6; D is undetermined. Germline CDR1 LNHDA, CDR2 SQIVND (reference sequence). The length of the CDR3 is 15 residues. V was pared by 4 bases and J by 0 bases, with 7 bases between. The CDR3 here is CASSTENSGANVLTF. The CDR3 bases are TGTGCCAGTAGTACCGAGAACTCTGGGGCCAACGTCCTGACTTTC.

J is TRBJ1-1 and V is TRBV12-3 or TRBV12-4; TRBD1 aligns across 12 bases. CDR3 length equals 15 residues. V shed 4 bases and J 5 bases; nucleotides not matched to a gene: 5. The CDR3: CASSWDRGRGTEAFF. Written as DNA, the CDR3 is TGTGCCAGCAGTTGGGACAGGGGGCGGGGGACTGAAGCTTTCTTT.

This clonotype was detected only a few times. The V gene is TRBV7-9, the J gene TRBJ1-2; D is possibly TRBD1 (6 bases). CDR1 and CDR2 (germline): SEHNR, FQNEAQ (reference sequence). The V end was cut by 3 bases, the J end by 0 bases, with 11 bases between. The CDR3 extends over 15 amino acids. This CDR3 reads CASSFAGVSNYGYTF. In DNA, the CDR3 is TGTGCCAGCAGCTTCGCAGGGGTCTCTAACTATGGCTACACCTTC.

This clonotype was detected a few times. The chain uses TRBV20-1 and TRBJ1-5; 12 positions agree with TRBD1. The V and J ends lost 4 bases and 7 bases, in that order; junction bases with no gene match: 11. The CDR3 spans 16 residues. Germline CDR1 is DFQATT and CDR2 is SNEGSKA (reference sequence). CDR3: CSAKFRDRGLRQPQHF. CDR3 bases: TGCAGTGCTAAGTTCCGGGACAGGGGGCTAAGACAGCCCCAGCATTTT.

This chain links TRBV7-9 with TRBJ1-1; D possibly corresponds to TRBD1 (5 bases). The V gene lost 7 bases and the J gene lost 6 bases, with 21 bases spanning the gap. This CDR3 comprises 15 residues. Germline V gives CDR1 SEHNR, CDR2 FQNEAQ (reference sequence). The CDR3 nucleotides are TGTGCCAGCACCTCCCCCGGGGCCCGGGGATCTGAAGCTTTCTTT. It specifies CASTSPGARGSEAFF.

This clonotype was counted only a few times. V gene TRBV7-9 combines with J gene TRBJ1-1, with D tentatively TRBD1 (6 bases). The CDR3 length is 15 residues. The germline CDR1 and CDR2 sequences are SEHNR and FQNEAQ (reference sequence). Trimming removed 6 bases at V and 0 bases at J, with 14 bases between. Written as DNA, the CDR3 is TGTGCCAGCAGACGCCGGGACAAGATGAACACTGAAGCTTTCTTT. Amino acid sequence: CASRRRDKMNTEAFF.

The sample holds a few counts of this clonotype. CDR3 in amino acids: CASSPAEGGDEQFF. CDR3 in DNA: TGCGCCAGCAGCCCAGCGGAGGGAGGGGATGAGCAGTTCTTC. The V and J genes are TRBV4-1 and TRBJ2-1, with 7 bases identical to TRBD2. Germline V gene sequence: CDR1 MGHRA, CDR2 YSYEKL. The CDR3 loop spans 14 amino acids. V gave up 4 bases and J gave up 8 bases; unmatched junction bases: 8.